A single sample is the source of the 25 T cell receptor beta chains below, sequenced in a study of beta chain features in type 1 diabetes. Antigen specificity for these receptors is unknown. The study's findings and limits: In every one of the four CD4+ subsets, TCRB CDR3s were moderately but significantly shorter in Type 1 diabetes patients.

Expressed TCRB transcripts were sequenced after all isolated RNA was converted to cDNA. Some clones are missing from TCRdb's copy, which holds only in-frame ones; the method was immunoSEQ multiplex PCR. This sample yields 200,000 to 300,000 clones, of which roughly a tenth are seen a single time; over 0.015% belongs to the top ten. Material for sequencing was naive CD4+ T cells from blood. The origin of the receptors is a young man with type 1 diabetes.

The J gene is TRBJ2-7, the V gene TRBV5-1; maybe TRBD2 (5 bases). This CDR3 comprises 14 residues. V lost 2 bases, J lost 6 bases, and 15 bases lay in between. Germline CDR1 is SGHRS and CDR2 is YFSETQ. CDR3: CASSLGLLAGEQYF. CDR3 sequence (DNA): TGCGCCAGCAGCTTAGGATTACTCGCGGGCGAGCAGTACTTC.

J is TRBJ2-5 and V is TRBV19, with 8 bases lining up with TRBD2. V was pared by 5 bases and J by 4 bases, with 9 bases of the junction left unmatched. CDR3 length: 15 amino acids. In germline, CDR1 is LNHDA, CDR2 SQIVND (reference sequence). CDR3 in amino acids: CASSGRVAGSETQYF. The CDR3, as DNA: TGTGCCAGTAGTGGCCGGGTAGCGGGGTCAGAGACCCAGTACTTC.

This clone occurred a few times. This chain links TRBV5-1 with TRBJ1-1; D call uncertain. Trimming left V 0 bases short and J 0 bases short, with 6 bases between. This CDR3 has 14 amino acids. CDR1 is SGHRS and CDR2 is YFSETQ in the germline V gene. In DNA, the CDR3 is TGCGCCAGCAGCTTGGACACCTTGAACACTGAAGCTTTCTTT. Its protein product is CASSLDTLNTEAFF.

This clone has just a few counts. This chain links TRBV6-6 with TRBJ1-1, with D unclear. Germline V gene data show CDR1 as MNHNY and CDR2 as SVGAGI (reference sequence). CDR3 length: 15 amino acids. The germline V and J ends were trimmed by 5 bases and 2 bases, with 15 bases remaining between them. For the CDR3, the DNA is TGTGCCAGCAGTCTAAAGCCGGGAGCCAACACTGAAGCTTTCTTT. Encoded protein: CASSLKPGANTEAFF.

The chain has TRBV5-5 and TRBJ2-3; the D gene is possibly TRBD2 (5 bases). Germline V lookup: CDR1 SGHKS, CDR2 YYEKEE (reference sequence). The CDR3 runs to 14 residues. The V end lost 4 bases, the J end lost 0 bases, and 9 bases lay between the germline ends. CDR3 sequence: CASSIPSSTDTQYF. CDR3 in DNA: TGTGCCAGCAGCATACCTAGCAGCACAGATACGCAGTATTTT.

CDR3 sequence: CAWSVGSHSNQPQHF. In DNA form, the CDR3 reads TGTGCCTGGAGTGTAGGGAGCCATAGCAATCAGCCCCAGCATTTT. This chain links TRBV30 with TRBJ1-5; no reliable D call. The CDR3 runs to 15 residues. V lost 0 bases, J lost 0 bases, and 9 bases lay in between. Germline V gene data show CDR1 as GTSNPN and CDR2 as SVGIG (reference sequence).

The rearrangement uses TRBV5-1 and TRBJ2-3; D uncertain. Germline V gene data show CDR1 as SGHRS and CDR2 as YFSETQ. Deletions cut 2 bases from V and 0 bases from J, with 10 bases between. This CDR3 is built from 15 residues. CDR3 in DNA: TGCGCCAGCAGCTTCGACTCGCCTAGCACAGATACGCAGTATTTT. This translates into CASSFDSPSTDTQYF.

This clone came up a few times. The CDR3 nucleotides are TGTGCCAGCTACGGACAGTATAATCAGCCCCAGCATTTT. Its protein product is CASYGQYNQPQHF. The chain uses TRBV18 and TRBJ1-5; maybe TRBD1 (6 bases). V was shortened by 7 bases and J by 4 bases, with 11 bases between the two germline ends. This CDR3 contains 13 residues. Per germline, CDR1 KGHSH and CDR2 LQKENI.

This clone occurred a few times. The gene calls are TRBV7-2 and TRBJ1-5; D uncertain. V lost 5 bases, J lost 6 bases, and 17 bases lay in between. This CDR3 comprises 15 residues. Germline V gene sequence: CDR1 SGHTA, CDR2 FQGNSA. CDR3 DNA: TGTGCCAGCAGCCCACGGGAGAAAATGGGTCAGCCCCAGCATTTT. This codes for CASSPREKMGQPQHF.

The chain uses TRBV9 and TRBJ2-7, with D tentatively TRBD1 (5 bases). V lost 0 bases, J lost 0 bases, and 7 bases lay in between. The CDR3 runs to 14 residues. Per germline, CDR1 SGDLS and CDR2 YYNGEE. The chain's CDR3 is CASSVGRASYEQYF. CDR3 DNA sequence: TGTGCCAGCAGCGTAGGCAGGGCCTCCTACGAGCAGTACTTC.

There are a few counts of this clone. The chain uses TRBV28 and TRBJ2-7, with TRBD2 matching over 9 bases. V lost 5 bases to trimming and J lost 5 bases; unmatched junction nucleotides: 7. This CDR3 has 14 amino acids. Germline V gene lookup returns CDR1 MDHEN and CDR2 SYDVKM. The CDR3, as DNA: TGTGCCAGCAGTCTCTATAGCGGGGGCCACGAGCAGTACTTC. This translates into CASSLYSGGHEQYF.

This clone was seen a handful of times. The chain combines TRBV18 with TRBJ2-3; D may be TRBD2 (6 bases). Germline V gene sequence: CDR1 KGHSH, CDR2 LQKENI. V was cut by 0 bases and J by 1 base, with 11 bases left in between. CDR3 length equals 16 residues. CDR3 coding DNA: TGTGCCAGCTCACCACCCGGCGGCGGGGGCACAGATACGCAGTATTTT. Encoded protein: CASSPPGGGGTDTQYF.

The rearrangement joins TRBV19 to TRBJ1-5; 9 bases fit TRBD1. This CDR3 has 17 amino acids. V dropped 3 bases and J dropped 5; count of bases not matched to a gene: 11. Germline V CDR1 and CDR2: LNHDA, SQIVND (reference sequence). CDR3 DNA: TGTGCCAGTAGTATCGGGCCCCCCACAGGGGGCGATCAGCCCCAGCATTTT. This codes for CASSIGPPTGGDQPQHF.

This clone was seen a few times. The chain links TRBV28 to TRBJ2-5; 7 nucleotides line up with TRBD2. Germline CDR1 is MDHEN and CDR2 is SYDVKM. V gave up 5 bases and J gave up 2 bases; unmatched junction bases: 14. CDR3 length: 17 amino acids. The CDR3 nucleotides read TGTGCCAGCAGTAGTTTTTCCCTGTTGGGGGGGCAAGAGACCCAGTACTTC. Translated, it gives CASSSFSLLGGQETQYF.

In this sample, this clone turned up a few times. This sequence joins TRBV5-1 and TRBJ2-2; D remains unclear. CDR3 length: 14 residues. V lost 0 bases and J 9 bases, leaving 12 bases between the germline ends. The V gene's germline CDR1 is SGHRS and CDR2 YFSETQ. The CDR3 DNA follows: TGCGCCAGCAGCTTGGAGGCGGAAACCAGGGAGCTGTTTTTT. Translating gives CASSLEAETRELFF. Looking up the rest from reference TRBV5-1 and TRBJ2-2 gives the full variable domain: KAGVTQTPRYLIKTRGQQVTLSCSPISGHRSVSWYQQTPGQGLQFLFEYFSETQRNKGNFPGRFSGRQFSNSRSEMNVSTLELGDSALYLCASSLEAETRELFFGEGSRLTVL.

A few counts support this clone. The rearrangement links TRBV9 to TRBJ1-5, with TRBD1 as a possible D gene (6 bases). Between the trimmed V and J ends, which lost 0 bases and 2 bases, there was a span of 6 bases. The CDR3 runs to 14 residues. Germline CDR1 reads SGDLS; CDR2 reads YYNGEE. CDR3 sequence: CASSVEGGNQPQHF. The CDR3 DNA follows: TGTGCCAGCAGCGTAGAGGGGGGCAATCAGCCCCAGCATTTT.

Here the CDR3 DNA reads TGCGCCAGCAGCTTGGCGGCACGACTAGCGAATGAGCAGTTCTTC. Protein sequence: CASSLAARLANEQFF. J is TRBJ2-1 and V is TRBV5-1, with 8 bases fitting TRBD2. This CDR3 comprises 15 residues. The germline gives CDR1 SGHRS, CDR2 YFSETQ. Germline trimming cut 0 bases from V and 7 bases from J; bases unmatched to any gene: 6.

The chain carries TRBV7-2 and TRBJ1-1; D unresolved. V was cut by 1 base and J by 3 bases, with 9 bases left in between. The CDR3 totals 14 residues. The V gene's germline CDR1 is SGHTA and CDR2 FQGNSA. CDR3 sequence (DNA): TGTGCCAGCAGCTTAGGAGGGCCGTACACTGAAGCTTTCTTT. Amino acid sequence: CASSLGGPYTEAFF. The whole variable domain, filled in from reference TRBV7-2 and TRBJ1-1, reads GAGVSQSPSNKVTEKGKDVELRCDPISGHTALYWYRQSLGQGLEFLIYFQGNSAPDKSGLPSDRFSAERTGGSVSTLTIQRTQQEDSAVYLCASSLGGPYTEAFFGQGTRLTVV.

V and J are TRBV4-1 and TRBJ2-5; 7 bases are shared with TRBD2. Trimming at V came to 3 bases and at J to 5 bases, leaving 12 bases not matched to a gene. This CDR3 is 16 amino acids long. From germline, CDR1 is MGHRA and CDR2 YSYEKL. The CDR3 region has the DNA TGCGCCAGCAGCCAGCAGGCCGCTAGCGGTGGGGAGACCCAGTACTTC. It is translated as CASSQQAASGGETQYF.

This clone was seen a handful of times. This sequence joins TRBV11-2 and TRBJ2-1, with D unclear. CDR1 and CDR2 from the germline V gene are SGHAT and FQNNGV. The V gene lost 4 bases and the J gene lost 8 bases, with 12 bases spanning the gap. The CDR3 sequence is 13 residues long. CDR3 in amino acids: CASSSLYSHEQFF. As DNA, the CDR3 is TGTGCCAGCAGCTCCCTGTATAGCCATGAGCAGTTCTTC.

Only a few counts were recorded for this clone. The V call is TRBV6-6, the J call TRBJ2-1, with 8 nucleotides matching TRBD2. This CDR3 is 15 amino acids long. CDR1 is MNHNY and CDR2 is SVGAGI in the germline V gene (reference sequence). V lost 7 bases and J lost 6; bases outside the gene matches: 11. CDR3 in amino acids: CASTSRGVSSNEQFF. The CDR3 region has the DNA TGTGCCAGCACCTCGCGGGGGGTGAGCTCCAATGAGCAGTTCTTC.

The rearrangement uses TRBV6-5 and TRBJ1-4, with D possibly being TRBD1 (6 bases). Germline CDR1 reads MNHEY; CDR2 reads SVGAGI. Trimming removed 5 bases from V and 0 bases from J, with 10 bases in between. The CDR3 runs to 15 residues. CDR3 nucleotides: TGTGCCAGCAGTCTACAGGGTGCAACTAATGAAAAACTGTTTTTT. Protein product: CASSLQGATNEKLFF.

The chain carries TRBV5-4 and TRBJ2-3; no definite D call. CDR3 length: 15 residues. Looked up from germline, CDR1 is SGHNT and CDR2 is YYREEE (reference sequence). Trimming stripped 2 bases from V and 0 bases from J, with 10 bases between. The CDR3 region has the DNA TGTGCCAGCAGCTTACCTGAGACTAGCACAGATACGCAGTATTTT. Translation: CASSLPETSTDTQYF.

The chain has TRBV18 and TRBJ2-4; a possible D gene is TRBD2 (5 bases). The CDR3 consists of 13 residues. With 2 bases removed from V and 8 bases from J, the gap between germline ends came to 10 bases. CDR1 is KGHSH, CDR2 LQKENI, per germline. The CDR3 here is CASSPGSGDIQYF. CDR3 nucleotide sequence: TGTGCCAGCTCACCAGGGAGTGGCGACATTCAGTACTTC.

This clone was seen more than once but under ten times. V usage is TRBV5-1 and J usage is TRBJ2-5, with TRBD1 matching 7 bases. The germline V gene has CDR1 SGHRS and CDR2 YFSETQ. The V and J ends lost 4 bases and 3 bases, in that order; junction bases with no gene match: 3. The CDR3 extends over 13 amino acids. This CDR3 reads CASSTGTEETQYF. In DNA form, the CDR3 reads TGCGCCAGCAGCACCGGGACAGAAGAGACCCAGTACTTC.